The rows below give T cell receptor beta chains drawn from one sample of a study of cytomegalovirus exposure and HLA in healthy donors. Profiling relied on immunoSEQ multiplex PCR, and the TCRdb table lists in-frame clones only, not all of them. The sample has about 130,000 clones, 81% seen once. Sequencing input: PBMCs. The source of these receptors is a man aged 18 to 35 in good health and CMV-seropositive. Each CDR3 is given with its conserved first and last residue. The D gene is left open where the match is weak. For some rows the clone size is stated as once, few or many, or as a class when expanded; others skip it.

V gene: TRBV10-3
clone size: .
J gene: TRBJ1-4
D gene: TRBD1
CDR3 protein: CAISEAGGEKLFF
CDR3 DNA: TGTGCCATCAGTGAGGCAGGGGGTGAAAAACTGTTTTTT

V gene: TRBV7-2
clone size: .
J gene: TRBJ2-5
D gene: TRBD2
CDR3 protein: CASSSGTMLETQYF
CDR3 DNA: TGTGCCAGCAGCTCCGGGACTATGCTAGAGACCCAGTACTTC

V gene: TRBV5-4
clone size: .
J gene: TRBJ2-1
D gene: TRBD1
CDR3 protein: CASRDRVHEQFF
CDR3 DNA: TGTGCCAGCAGGGACAGGGTCCATGAGCAGTTCTTC

V gene: TRBV2
clone size: .
J gene: TRBJ1-6
D gene: .
CDR3 protein: CASSEPGTQNNSPLHF
CDR3 DNA: TGTGCCAGCAGTGAGCCGGGTACCCAGAATAATTCACCCCTCCACTTT

V gene: TRBV5-1
clone size: .
J gene: TRBJ2-1
D gene: TRBD2
CDR3 protein: CASSFTSGWRRGNEQFF
CDR3 DNA: TGCGCCAGCAGCTTTACTAGCGGGTGGCGCAGAGGCAATGAGCAGTTCTTC

V gene: TRBV7-2
clone size: .
J gene: TRBJ2-7
D gene: TRBD2
CDR3 protein: CASSPSGRGYEQYF
CDR3 DNA: TGTGCCAGCAGCCCTAGCGGGAGGGGGTACGAGCAGTACTTC

V gene: TRBV7-2
clone size: once
J gene: TRBJ1-5
D gene: TRBD1
CDR3 protein: CASSLQGGGQPQHF
CDR3 DNA: TGTGCCAGCAGCTTGCAAGGGGGCGGTCAGCCCCAGCATTTT

V gene: TRBV19
clone size: .
J gene: TRBJ2-5
D gene: TRBD1
CDR3 protein: CASSLSRTGTETQYF
CDR3 DNA: TGTGCCAGTAGTTTAAGTCGGACAGGGACAGAGACCCAGTACTTC

V gene: TRBV27
clone size: .
J gene: TRBJ1-4
D gene: .
CDR3 protein: CASSPGATNEKLFF
CDR3 DNA: TGTGCCAGCAGCCCAGGGGCAACTAATGAAAAACTGTTTTTT

V gene: TRBV10-3
clone size: .
J gene: TRBJ2-7
D gene: TRBD2
CDR3 protein: CAIGEYSGGYEQYF
CDR3 DNA: TGTGCCATCGGGGAGTATAGCGGGGGCTACGAGCAGTACTTC

V gene: TRBV28
clone size: .
J gene: TRBJ2-5
D gene: .
CDR3 protein: CASGPYTQETQYF
CDR3 DNA: TGTGCCAGCGGCCCTTATACCCAAGAGACCCAGTACTTC

V gene: TRBV19
clone size: .
J gene: TRBJ2-2
D gene: TRBD2
CDR3 protein: CASRAGGGRSTGELFF
CDR3 DNA: TGTGCCAGTAGGGCGGGAGGCGGGAGGAGCACCGGGGAGCTGTTTTTT

V gene: TRBV5-1
clone size: .
J gene: TRBJ2-1
D gene: TRBD2
CDR3 protein: CASSFTDSGGASEQFF
CDR3 DNA: TGCGCCAGCAGCTTTACAGATAGCGGGGGGGCTAGTGAGCAGTTCTTC

V gene: TRBV5-4
clone size: .
J gene: TRBJ1-6
D gene: .
CDR3 protein: CASSLAGAYNSPLHF
CDR3 DNA: TGTGCCAGCAGCTTGGCAGGGGCCTATAATTCACCCCTCCACTTT

V gene: TRBV10-3
clone size: .
J gene: TRBJ2-2
D gene: TRBD2
CDR3 protein: CAISSDVGLAGSGELFF
CDR3 DNA: TGTGCCATCAGCTCTGATGTGGGACTAGCGGGGTCCGGGGAGCTGTTTTTT

V gene: TRBV6-5
clone size: .
J gene: TRBJ1-6
D gene: .
CDR3 protein: CASGRDPSYNSPLHF
CDR3 DNA: TGTGCCAGCGGGAGGGACCCATCGTATAATTCACCCCTCCACTTT

V gene: TRBV5-1
clone size: .
J gene: TRBJ2-5
D gene: TRBD2
CDR3 protein: CASRSLAGGETQYF
CDR3 DNA: TGCGCCAGCAGGTCTCTAGCGGGGGGAGAGACCCAGTACTTC

V gene: TRBV30
clone size: few
J gene: TRBJ1-5
D gene: .
CDR3 protein: CAWSVGTGQPQHF
CDR3 DNA: TGTGCCTGGAGTGTTGGGACTGGGCAGCCCCAGCATTTT

V gene: TRBV25-1
clone size: few
J gene: TRBJ1-2
D gene: .
CDR3 protein: CASSDRLPPYGYTF
CDR3 DNA: TGTGCCAGCAGTGACCGTCTACCCCCCTATGGCTACACCTTC

V gene: TRBV7-2
clone size: .
J gene: TRBJ2-7
D gene: TRBD1
CDR3 protein: CASSRTGWYDEQYF
CDR3 DNA: TGTGCCAGCAGCCGGACAGGGTGGTACGACGAGCAGTACTTC

V gene: TRBV10-3
clone size: .
J gene: TRBJ2-3
D gene: TRBD2
CDR3 protein: CATRRLAVTDTQYF
CDR3 DNA: TGTGCCACTAGGAGGCTAGCGGTCACAGATACGCAGTATTTT

V gene: TRBV6-5
clone size: .
J gene: TRBJ1-5
D gene: .
CDR3 protein: CASRPTGINQPQHF
CDR3 DNA: TGTGCCAGCAGGCCGACGGGTATCAATCAGCCCCAGCATTTT

V gene: TRBV6-4
clone size: .
J gene: TRBJ2-5
D gene: TRBD2
CDR3 protein: CASRTNITSGRLQETQYF
CDR3 DNA: TGTGCCAGCAGGACGAACATCACTAGCGGGAGGCTCCAAGAGACCCAGTACTTC

V gene: TRBV2
clone size: few
J gene: TRBJ1-4
D gene: .
CDR3 protein: CASKSREGTTNEKLFF
CDR3 DNA: TGTGCCAGCAAGTCTAGGGAGGGAACAACTAATGAAAAACTGTTTTTT

V gene: TRBV25-1
clone size: .
J gene: TRBJ1-2
D gene: .
CDR3 protein: CASSDATGGEGYTF
CDR3 DNA: TGTGCCAGCAGTGATGCCACCGGTGGGGAGGGCTACACCTTC

V gene: TRBV7-9
clone size: .
J gene: TRBJ1-4
D gene: TRBD1
CDR3 protein: CASSRLTGDRVDEKLFF
CDR3 DNA: TGTGCCAGCAGCCGGTTAACAGGGGACAGGGTTGACGAAAAACTGTTTTTT

V gene: TRBV4-3
clone size: .
J gene: TRBJ2-2
D gene: TRBD1
CDR3 protein: CASSQKYRGRSLNRELFF
CDR3 DNA: TGCGCCAGCAGCCAAAAATACAGGGGGCGATCCCTTAACCGGGAGCTGTTTTTT

V gene: TRBV2
clone size: .
J gene: TRBJ1-1
D gene: .
CDR3 protein: CASTLQRGNTEAFF
CDR3 DNA: TGTGCCAGCACCCTTCAGAGAGGGAACACTGAAGCTTTCTTT

V gene: TRBV27
clone size: .
J gene: TRBJ1-5
D gene: TRBD1
CDR3 protein: CASSLFGGQSRQPQHF
CDR3 DNA: TGTGCCAGCAGTTTATTTGGGGGACAGTCTCGGCAGCCCCAGCATTTT

V gene: TRBV7-9
clone size: .
J gene: TRBJ2-4
D gene: TRBD1
CDR3 protein: CASSLGDRDIQYF
CDR3 DNA: TGTGCCAGCAGCTTAGGGGACAGGGACATTCAGTACTTC

V gene: TRBV5-6
clone size: .
J gene: TRBJ2-3
D gene: TRBD2
CDR3 protein: CASSSGLAGDTQYF
CDR3 DNA: TGTGCCAGCAGCTCGGGACTAGCGGGAGATACGCAGTATTTT

V gene: TRBV6-1
clone size: .
J gene: TRBJ1-1
D gene: .
CDR3 protein: CASSFRQENTEAFF
CDR3 DNA: TGTGCCAGCAGTTTTAGACAGGAAAACACTGAAGCTTTCTTT

V gene: TRBV30
clone size: .
J gene: TRBJ1-2
D gene: .
CDR3 protein: CAWRSRGDLQGYTF
CDR3 DNA: TGTGCCTGGAGGAGTCGGGGGGATCTACAGGGCTACACCTTC

V gene: TRBV7-2
clone size: .
J gene: TRBJ1-2
D gene: TRBD1
CDR3 protein: CASSLFGTGGEGGYTF
CDR3 DNA: TGTGCCAGCAGCTTATTTGGGACAGGGGGCGAGGGAGGCTACACCTTC

V gene: TRBV18
clone size: .
J gene: TRBJ2-3
D gene: TRBD1
CDR3 protein: CASSPYRGRADTQYF
CDR3 DNA: TGTGCCAGCTCACCGTACAGGGGGCGGGCAGATACGCAGTATTTT

V gene: TRBV7-2
clone size: .
J gene: TRBJ2-1
D gene: TRBD1
CDR3 protein: CASSSTGSSYNEQFF
CDR3 DNA: TGTGCCAGCAGCTCGACAGGGTCCTCCTACAATGAGCAGTTCTTC